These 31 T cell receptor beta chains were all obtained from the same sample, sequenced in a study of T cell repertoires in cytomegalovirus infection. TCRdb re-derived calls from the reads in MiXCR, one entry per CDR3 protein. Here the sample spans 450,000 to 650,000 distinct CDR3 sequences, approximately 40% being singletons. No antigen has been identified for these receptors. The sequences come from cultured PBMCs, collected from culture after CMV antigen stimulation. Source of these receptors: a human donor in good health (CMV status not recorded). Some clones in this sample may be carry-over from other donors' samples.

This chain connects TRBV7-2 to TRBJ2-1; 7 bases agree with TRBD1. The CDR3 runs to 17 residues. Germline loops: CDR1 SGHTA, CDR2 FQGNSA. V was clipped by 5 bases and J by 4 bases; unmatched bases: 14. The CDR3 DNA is TGTGCCAGCAGCCCTACCTTGGACAGGCTAATGTACAATGAGCAGTTCTTC. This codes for CASSPTLDRLMYNEQFF.

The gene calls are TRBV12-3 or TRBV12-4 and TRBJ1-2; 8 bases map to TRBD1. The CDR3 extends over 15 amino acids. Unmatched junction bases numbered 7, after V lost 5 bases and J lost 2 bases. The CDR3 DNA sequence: TGTGCCAGCAGTCCGGCGGACAGGGCGAACTATGGCTACACCTTC. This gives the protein CASSPADRANYGYTF.

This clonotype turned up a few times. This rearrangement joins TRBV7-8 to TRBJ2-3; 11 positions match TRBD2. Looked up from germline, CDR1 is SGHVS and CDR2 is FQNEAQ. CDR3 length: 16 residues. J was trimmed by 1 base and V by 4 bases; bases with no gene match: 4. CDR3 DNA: TGTGCCAGCAGCTCGACTAGCGGGGCGGGCACAGATACGCAGTATTTT. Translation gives CASSSTSGAGTDTQYF.

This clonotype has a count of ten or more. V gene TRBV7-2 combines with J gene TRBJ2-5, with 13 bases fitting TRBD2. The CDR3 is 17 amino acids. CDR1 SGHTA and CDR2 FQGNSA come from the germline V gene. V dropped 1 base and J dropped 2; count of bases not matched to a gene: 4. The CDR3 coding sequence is TGTGCCAGCAGCTTAGGGACTAGCGGGAGTGGGCAAGAGACCCAGTACTTC. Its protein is CASSLGTSGSGQETQYF.

The CDR3 region is CASSPEGGLAESAYNEQFF. The CDR3 region has the DNA TGTGCCAGCAGTCCTGAGGGGGGACTAGCGGAGTCGGCATACAATGAGCAGTTCTTC. The chain employs TRBV27 and TRBJ2-1; 11 nucleotides agree with TRBD2. With 5 bases clipped from V and 4 bases from J, the junction kept 16 bases outside the gene matches. Germline V CDR1 and CDR2: MNHEY, SMNVEV (reference sequence). The CDR3 loop spans 19 amino acids.

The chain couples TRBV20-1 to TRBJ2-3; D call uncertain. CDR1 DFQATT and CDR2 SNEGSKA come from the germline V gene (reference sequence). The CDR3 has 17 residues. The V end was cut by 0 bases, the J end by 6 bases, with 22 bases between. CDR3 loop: CSARDQLAPISRDTQYF. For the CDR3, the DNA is TGCAGTGCTAGAGATCAGTTGGCTCCCATTTCCCGGGATACGCAGTATTTT.

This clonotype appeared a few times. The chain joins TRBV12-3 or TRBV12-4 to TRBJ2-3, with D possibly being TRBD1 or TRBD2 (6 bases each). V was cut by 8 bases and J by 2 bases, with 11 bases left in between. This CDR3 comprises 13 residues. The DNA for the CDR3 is TGTGCCAGCGGCGGGACAACCACAGATACGCAGTATTTT. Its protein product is CASGGTTTDTQYF.

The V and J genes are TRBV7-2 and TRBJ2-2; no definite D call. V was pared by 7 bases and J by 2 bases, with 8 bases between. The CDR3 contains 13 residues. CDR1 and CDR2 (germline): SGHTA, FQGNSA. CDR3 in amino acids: CASKGINTGELFF. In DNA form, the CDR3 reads TGTGCCAGCAAGGGAATTAACACCGGGGAGCTGTTTTTT. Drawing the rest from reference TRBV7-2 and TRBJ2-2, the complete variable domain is GAGVSQSPSNKVTEKGKDVELRCDPISGHTALYWYRQSLGQGLEFLIYFQGNSAPDKSGLPSDRFSAERTGGSVSTLTIQRTQQEDSAVYLCASKGINTGELFFGEGSRLTVL.

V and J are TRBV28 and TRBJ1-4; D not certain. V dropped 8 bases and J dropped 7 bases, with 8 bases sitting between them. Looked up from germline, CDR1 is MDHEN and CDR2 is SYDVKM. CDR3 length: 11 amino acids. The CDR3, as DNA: TGTGCCAGCTCCCCTCGTGAAAAACTGTTTTTT. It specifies CASSPREKLFF.

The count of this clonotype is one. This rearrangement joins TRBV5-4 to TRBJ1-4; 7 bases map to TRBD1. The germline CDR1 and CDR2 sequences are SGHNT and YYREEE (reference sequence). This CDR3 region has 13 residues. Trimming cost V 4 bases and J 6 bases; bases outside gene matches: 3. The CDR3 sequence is CASSPGQYEKLFF. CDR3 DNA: TGTGCCAGCAGCCCGGGACAGTATGAAAAACTGTTTTTT.

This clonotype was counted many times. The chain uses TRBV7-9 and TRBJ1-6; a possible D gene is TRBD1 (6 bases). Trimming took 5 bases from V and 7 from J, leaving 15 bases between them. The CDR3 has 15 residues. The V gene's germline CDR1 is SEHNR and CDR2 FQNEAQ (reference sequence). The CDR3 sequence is CASSPGGGGNSPLHF. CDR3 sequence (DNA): TGTGCCAGCAGCCCGGGTGGGGGGGGCAATTCACCCCTCCACTTT. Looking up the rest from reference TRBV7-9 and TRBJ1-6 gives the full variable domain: DTGVSQNPRHKITKRGQNVTFRCDPISEHNRLYWYRQTLGQGPEFLTYFQNEAQLEKSRLLSDRFSAERPKGSFSTLEIQRTEQGDSAMYLCASSPGGGGNSPLHFGNGTRLTVT.

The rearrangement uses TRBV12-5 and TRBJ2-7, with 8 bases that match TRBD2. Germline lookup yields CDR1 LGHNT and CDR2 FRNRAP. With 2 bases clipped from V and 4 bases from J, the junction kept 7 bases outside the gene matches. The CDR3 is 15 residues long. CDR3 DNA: TGTGCTAGTGGTTTGCGACTAGCGAGTTCGTACGAGCAGTACTTC. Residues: CASGLRLASSYEQYF.

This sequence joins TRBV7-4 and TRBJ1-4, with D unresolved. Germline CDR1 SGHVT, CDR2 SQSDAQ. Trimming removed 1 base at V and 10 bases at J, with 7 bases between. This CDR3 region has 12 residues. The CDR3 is CASSLGVGKLFF. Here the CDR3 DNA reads TGTGCCAGCAGCTTAGGGGTAGGAAAACTGTTTTTT. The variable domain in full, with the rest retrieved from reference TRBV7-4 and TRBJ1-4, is GAGVSQSPRYKVAKRGRDVALRCDSISGHVTLYWYRQTLGQGSEVLTYSQSDAQRDKSGRPSGRFSAERPERSVSTLKIQRTEQGDSAVYLCASSLGVGKLFFGSGTQLSVL.

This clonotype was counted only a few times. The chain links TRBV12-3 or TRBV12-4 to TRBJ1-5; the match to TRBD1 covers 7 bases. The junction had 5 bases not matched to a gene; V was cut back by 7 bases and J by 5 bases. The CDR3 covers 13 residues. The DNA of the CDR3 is TGTGCCAGCAATAGGGGGCGGGATCAGCCCCAGCATTTT. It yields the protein CASNRGRDQPQHF.

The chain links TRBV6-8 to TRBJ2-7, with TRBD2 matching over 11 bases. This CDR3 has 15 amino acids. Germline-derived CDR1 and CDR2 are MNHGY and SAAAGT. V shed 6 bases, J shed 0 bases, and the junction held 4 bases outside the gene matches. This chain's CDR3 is CASSETSGSSYEQYF. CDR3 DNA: TGTGCCAGCAGCGAAACTAGCGGGAGCTCCTACGAGCAGTACTTC.

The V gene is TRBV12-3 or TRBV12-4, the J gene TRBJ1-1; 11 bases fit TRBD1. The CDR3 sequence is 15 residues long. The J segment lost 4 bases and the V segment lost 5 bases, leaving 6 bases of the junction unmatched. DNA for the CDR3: TGTGCCAGCAGTGACCCCGGGACAGGGGGCACTGAAGCTTTCTTT. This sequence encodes CASSDPGTGGTEAFF.

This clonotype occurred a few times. The CDR3 protein is CASSRGGGNSPLHF. The CDR3 DNA reads TGCGCCAGCAGTCGGGGTGGGGGTAATTCACCCCTCCACTTT. This rearrangement joins TRBV4-1 to TRBJ1-6; perhaps TRBD1 as D (5 bases). V lost 6 bases, J lost 6 bases, and 12 bases lay in between. CDR3 size: 14 residues. The germline CDR1 and CDR2 sequences are MGHRA and YSYEKL.

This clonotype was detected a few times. This CDR3 reads CASSYRGRSSPLHF. In DNA, the CDR3 is TGTGCCAGCAGTTACCGTGGACGGAGTTCACCCCTCCACTTT. The chain links TRBV6-2 or TRBV6-3 to TRBJ1-6, with D hard to call. The V gene's germline CDR1 is MNHEY and CDR2 SVGEGT. This CDR3 comprises 14 residues. The V end was cut by 2 bases, the J end by 9 bases, with 11 bases between.

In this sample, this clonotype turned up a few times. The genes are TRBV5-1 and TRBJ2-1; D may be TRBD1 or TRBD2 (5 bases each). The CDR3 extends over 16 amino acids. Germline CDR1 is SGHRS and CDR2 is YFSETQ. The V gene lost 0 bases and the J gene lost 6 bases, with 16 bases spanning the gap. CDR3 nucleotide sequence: TGCGCCAGCAGCTTGGGGGAGTGGGGACGAGTCAATGAGCAGTTCTTC. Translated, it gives CASSLGEWGRVNEQFF.

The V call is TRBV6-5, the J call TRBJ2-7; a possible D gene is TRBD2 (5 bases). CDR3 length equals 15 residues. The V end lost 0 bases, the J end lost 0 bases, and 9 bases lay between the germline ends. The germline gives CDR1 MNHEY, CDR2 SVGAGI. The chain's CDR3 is CASSYSGLHSYEQYF. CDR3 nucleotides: TGTGCCAGCAGTTACTCAGGACTCCACTCCTACGAGCAGTACTTC.

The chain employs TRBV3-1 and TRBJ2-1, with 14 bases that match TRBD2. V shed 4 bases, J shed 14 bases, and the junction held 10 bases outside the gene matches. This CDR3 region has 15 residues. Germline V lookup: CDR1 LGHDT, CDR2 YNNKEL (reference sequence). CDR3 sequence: CASSPGLAGAGGEFF. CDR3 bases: TGTGCCAGCAGCCCGGGACTAGCGGGAGCTGGTGGGGAGTTCTTC.

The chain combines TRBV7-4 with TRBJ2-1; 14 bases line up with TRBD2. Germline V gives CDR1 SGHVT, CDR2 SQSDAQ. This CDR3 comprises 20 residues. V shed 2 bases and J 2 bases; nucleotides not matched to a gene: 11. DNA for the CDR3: TGTGCCAGCAGCTTATCCCCGGGACTAGCGGGAGTTGTCGCCTACAATGAGCAGTTCTTC. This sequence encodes CASSLSPGLAGVVAYNEQFF.

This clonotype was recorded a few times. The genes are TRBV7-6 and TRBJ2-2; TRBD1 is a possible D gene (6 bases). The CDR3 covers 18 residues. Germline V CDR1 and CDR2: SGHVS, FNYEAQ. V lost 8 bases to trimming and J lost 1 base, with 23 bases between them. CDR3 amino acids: CASFTGLSTRMNTGELFF. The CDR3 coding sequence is TGTGCCAGCTTTACAGGGTTGTCGACGAGAATGAACACCGGGGAGCTGTTTTTT.

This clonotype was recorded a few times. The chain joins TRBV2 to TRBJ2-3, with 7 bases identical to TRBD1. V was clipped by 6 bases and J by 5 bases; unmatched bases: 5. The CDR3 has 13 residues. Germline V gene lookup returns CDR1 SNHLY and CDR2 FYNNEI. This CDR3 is CASSAGQEDTQYF. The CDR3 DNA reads TGTGCCAGCAGCGCCGGACAGGAAGATACGCAGTATTTT.

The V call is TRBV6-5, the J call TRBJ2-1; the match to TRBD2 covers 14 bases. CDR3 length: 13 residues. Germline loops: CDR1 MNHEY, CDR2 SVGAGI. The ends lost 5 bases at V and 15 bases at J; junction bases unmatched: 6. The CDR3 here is CASSRGLAGVAFF. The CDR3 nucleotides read TGTGCCAGCAGTAGGGGACTAGCGGGAGTGGCGTTCTTC.

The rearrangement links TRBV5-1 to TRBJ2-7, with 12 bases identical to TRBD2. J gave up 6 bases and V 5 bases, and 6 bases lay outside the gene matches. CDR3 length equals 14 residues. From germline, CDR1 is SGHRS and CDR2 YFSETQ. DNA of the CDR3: TGCGCCAGCAGATGGACTAGCGGGGATAGCGAGCAGTACTTC. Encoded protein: CASRWTSGDSEQYF.

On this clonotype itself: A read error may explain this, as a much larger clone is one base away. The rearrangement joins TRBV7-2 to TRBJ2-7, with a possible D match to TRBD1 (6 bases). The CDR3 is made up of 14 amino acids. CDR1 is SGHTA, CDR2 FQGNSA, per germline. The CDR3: CASGLARGPHEQYF. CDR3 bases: TGTGCCAGCGGCTTAGCCAGGGGACCCCACGAGCAGTACTTC.

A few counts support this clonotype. The CDR3, as DNA: TGTGCCAGCAGCTTGCAGGGGCCACCGGTCACACCCCTCCACTTT. It yields the protein CASSLQGPPVTPLHF. The chain is built from TRBV7-9 and TRBJ1-6; the D gene is possibly TRBD1 (6 bases). Germline CDR1 and CDR2: SEHNR and FQNEAQ (reference sequence). The CDR3 covers 15 residues. V was pared by 3 bases and J by 11 bases, with 17 bases between.

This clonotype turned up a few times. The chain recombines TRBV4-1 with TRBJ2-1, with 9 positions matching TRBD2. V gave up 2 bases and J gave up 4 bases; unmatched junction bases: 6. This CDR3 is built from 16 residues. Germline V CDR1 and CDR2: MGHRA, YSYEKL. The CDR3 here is CASSQPRSGRYNEQFF. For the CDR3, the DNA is TGCGCCAGCAGCCAACCAAGAAGCGGGAGGTACAATGAGCAGTTCTTC.

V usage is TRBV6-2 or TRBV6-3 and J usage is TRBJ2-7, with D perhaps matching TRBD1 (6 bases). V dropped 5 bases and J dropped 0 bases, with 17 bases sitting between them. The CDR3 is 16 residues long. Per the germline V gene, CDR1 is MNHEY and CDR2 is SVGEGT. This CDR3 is CASSPSRGSHSYEQYF. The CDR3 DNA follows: TGTGCCAGCAGTCCTAGCAGGGGATCACACTCCTACGAGCAGTACTTC.

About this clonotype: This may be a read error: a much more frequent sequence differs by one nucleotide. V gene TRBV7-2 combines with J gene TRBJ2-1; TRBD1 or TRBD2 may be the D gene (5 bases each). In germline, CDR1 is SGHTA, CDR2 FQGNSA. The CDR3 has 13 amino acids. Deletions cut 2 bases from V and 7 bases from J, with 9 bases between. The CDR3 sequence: CASSLRWGNEQFF. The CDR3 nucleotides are TGTGCCAGCAGCTTAAGGTGGGGGAATGAGCAGTTCTTC.